The clone carrying this T cell receptor (beta chain) came up a few times. Its target is not known. At one of its ends the junction is not consistent with the germline gene, which may arise from a read error. This sample was taken from a study of response to subunit inactivated influenza vaccine. Whole-study results and caveats: The authors suggested that every seasonal influenza vaccination recruits few new T cells.

The CDR3 is made up of 14 amino acids. Germline V gene data show CDR1 as SSHAT and CDR2 as FNYEAQ (reference sequence). TCRdb fed the RT-PCR reads into MiXCR, producing one record per CDR3 protein. The table has a few hundred thousand distinct CDR3 sequences, 21% seen once. The V and J genes are TRBV7-7 and TRBJ2-2; a possible D gene is TRBD1 (6 bases). The source material was PBMCs from blood, sampled about 20 months after vaccination. This TCR was sampled from a man aged 45 to 70 who received an inactivated influenza vaccine. The CDR3 DNA reads TGTGCTAGCAGCCCCACAGGGCTCACCGGGGAGCTGTTTTTT. Protein sequence: CASSPTGLTGELFF.